This T cell receptor beta chain was observed in a study of T cell clusters in autoimmune cytopenias (dated by TCRdb to between 2019 and 2020). For context, the study as a whole: The median TRB sequencing depth was around 50,000 reads per sample, and the median number of distinct TRB clonotypes was approximately 2,000 per sample. Alongside healthy, CLL and autoimmune hepatitis controls, autoimmune cytopenia patients had their peripheral blood TRB and IGH repertoires sequenced at active disease and again during treatment follow-up. The goal of the study was to determine whether autoimmune cytopenia patients have a disease-specific immune repertoire signature that could serve as a blood-based biomarker.

The paper's findings and limits, for the study overall: GLIPH results suggested that primary autoimmune cytopenia patients were missing physiological T cell clusters, with 51 clusters found only in healthy donors compared with fewer than 20 found only in patients. In the comparison of secondary cytopenia with CLL, no cluster-lack signature showed up, apparently because the dominant lymphoma-associated repertoire masked the signature. The T cell clusters were defined only in silico, and the functional role of the clusters still needed to be validated experimentally. Shifts in the TRB repertoire, including less even repertoires in secondary cytopenia and CLL, were mostly a reflection of lymphoma bias and not of autoimmunity. Healthy donors had almost three times as many exclusive TRB clusters as active autoimmune hepatitis patients, a finding consistent with an autoimmunity-wide signature.

Notes on this clonotype: What this receptor recognizes is not known.

Each sample's TRB amplification started from around 0.25 ug of peripheral blood genomic DNA, which corresponds to approximately 36,000 genome equivalents. The CDR3, from cysteine to phenylalanine, totals 11 residues. The protein alone is recorded here. CDR1 and CDR2 were assigned from the germline V gene (reference sequence) as GTSNPN and SVGIG. TRB rearrangements were amplified by multiplex PCR using a touch-down protocol with TRB-A and TRB-B primer pools mixed in one tube. Two consecutive PCR reactions with Phusion HS II polymerase added Illumina adapters and sample indices to the amplicons. The amplicons were purified from gel with the NucleoSpin Gel and PCR Clean-up kit, after which the amplicons were quantified by Qubit and checked for quality on an Agilent 2100 Bioanalyzer. Libraries were sequenced on an Illumina MiSeq using 600-cycle, single-indexed, paired-end runs. In the original analysis: TRB reads were aligned and assembled with MiXCR version 2.1.12 using the default MiXCR reference library. A clone was defined by each unique CDR3 nucleotide sequence, and analysis was restricted to productive sequences with at least two reads. To assess repertoire diversity, an R script computed alpha-parameterized diversity profiles (alpha 0 to 5), which included the Shannon (alpha 1) and Simpson (alpha 2) indices. Combinatorial TRB VJ usage was computed with the tcR package and compared between cohorts by principal component analysis with ade4. TCRbeta CDR3s were clustered with GLIPH on cohort pairs matched by age and read depth, and cluster frequencies were compared by Wilcoxon test. The reads went through TCRdb reprocessing, and each CDR3 protein sequence gets one entry with no DNA. For this entry, the V and J calls and clone size follow TCRdb and not the study's own pipeline. This specimen's table enumerates some 11,000 distinct CDR3 sequences. The ten largest clones take up approximately 3% of the sample.

The rearranged chain carries TRBV30 and TRBJ1-5; TCRdb indicates TRBD1, and absent DNA this call remains unverified. The TCR sequence derives from a human donor with an autoimmune cytopenia or autoimmune hepatitis (not recorded which). The sample taken for sequencing was peripheral blood. The CDR3 is CAWSRGEPQHF.